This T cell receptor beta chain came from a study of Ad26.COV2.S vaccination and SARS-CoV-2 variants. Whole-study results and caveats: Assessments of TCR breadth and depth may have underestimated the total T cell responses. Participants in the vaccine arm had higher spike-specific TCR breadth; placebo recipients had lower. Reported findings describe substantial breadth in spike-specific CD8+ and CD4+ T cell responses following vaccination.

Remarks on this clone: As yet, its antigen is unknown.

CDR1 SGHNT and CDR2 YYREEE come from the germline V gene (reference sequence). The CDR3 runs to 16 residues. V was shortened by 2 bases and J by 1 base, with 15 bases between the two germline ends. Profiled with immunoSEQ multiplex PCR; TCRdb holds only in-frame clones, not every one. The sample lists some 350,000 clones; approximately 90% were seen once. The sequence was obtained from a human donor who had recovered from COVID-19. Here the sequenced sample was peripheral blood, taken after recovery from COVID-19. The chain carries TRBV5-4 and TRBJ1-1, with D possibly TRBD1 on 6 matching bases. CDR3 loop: CASSFSLKTGNTEAFF. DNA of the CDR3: TGTGCCAGCAGCTTTTCCCTAAAGACAGGGAACACTGAAGCTTTCTTT.